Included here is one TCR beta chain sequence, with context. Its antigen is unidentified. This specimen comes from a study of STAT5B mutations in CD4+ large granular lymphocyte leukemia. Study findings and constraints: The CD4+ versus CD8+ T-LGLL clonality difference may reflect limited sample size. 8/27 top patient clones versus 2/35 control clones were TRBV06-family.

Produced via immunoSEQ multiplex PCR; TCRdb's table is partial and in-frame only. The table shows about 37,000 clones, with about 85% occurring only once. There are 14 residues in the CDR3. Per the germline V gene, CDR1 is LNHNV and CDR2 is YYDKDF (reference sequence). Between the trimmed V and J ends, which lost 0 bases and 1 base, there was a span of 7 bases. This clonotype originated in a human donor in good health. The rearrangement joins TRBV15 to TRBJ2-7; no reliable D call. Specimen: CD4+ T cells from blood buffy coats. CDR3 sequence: CATSREGLSYEQYF. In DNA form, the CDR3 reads TGTGCCACCAGCAGAGAAGGTCTGTCCTACGAGCAGTACTTC.